The 9 T cell receptor beta chains below come from one sample, sequenced in a study of blood T cell repertoires in COVID-19. Assay used: immunoSEQ multiplex PCR; TCRdb lists only in-frame clones, some missing. The sample has roughly 390,000 clones; roughly 85% are singletons. The sample was peripheral blood. The receptors here all came from a woman under 30 with acute or convalescent COVID-19.

The chain is built from TRBV7-2 and TRBJ1-2; 9 nucleotides match TRBD1. CDR1 and CDR2 from the germline V gene are SGHTA and FQGNSA. Trimming took 2 bases from V and 4 from J; bases not matched to a gene: 8. The CDR3 is made up of 16 amino acids. The CDR3 here is CASSLRFGQGFYGYTF. In nucleotides, the CDR3 is TGTGCCAGCAGCTTAAGGTTTGGACAGGGGTTCTATGGCTACACCTTC.

The genes are TRBV7-9 and TRBJ2-7; TRBD2 is a possible D gene (5 bases). Germline V gives CDR1 SEHNR, CDR2 FQNEAQ (reference sequence). The CDR3 covers 16 residues. V lost 5 bases to trimming and J lost 2 bases, with 19 bases between them. The CDR3 is CASSQSRTWGTYEQYF. The CDR3 region has the DNA TGTGCCAGCAGCCAGAGTCGGACTTGGGGTACCTACGAGCAGTACTTC.

This clone has ten or more counts. The J gene is TRBJ2-7, the V gene TRBV4-1, with D possibly TRBD2 on 6 matching bases. The V end lost 6 bases, the J end lost 5 bases, and 20 bases lay between the germline ends. Germline V lookup: CDR1 MGHRA, CDR2 YSYEKL. This CDR3 is 15 amino acids long. The CDR3 nucleotides are TGCGCCAGCAGGGATTTGGGGGGAATTAGGGACGAGCAGTACTTC. Residues: CASRDLGGIRDEQYF.

The chain links TRBV24-1 to TRBJ2-3, with a possible D match to TRBD2 (5 bases). The CDR3 consists of 14 residues. Germline V gene sequence: CDR1 KGHDR, CDR2 SFDVKD. Trimming removed 6 bases at V and 2 bases at J, with 11 bases between. The CDR3 region has the DNA TGTGCCACCAGTAAGGGAGAGACCACAGATACGCAGTATTTT. Translation gives CATSKGETTDTQYF.

This chain connects TRBV30 to TRBJ1-6, with a possible D match to TRBD1 (6 bases). Germline values: CDR1 GTSNPN, CDR2 SVGIG (reference sequence). This CDR3 is built from 15 residues. V lost 6 bases to trimming and J lost 0 bases, with 12 bases between them. CDR3 nucleotides: TGTGCCTGCACAGGGATGAGCTCCTATAATTCACCCCTCCACTTT. Protein: CACTGMSSYNSPLHF.

This chain uses TRBV5-5 with TRBJ2-3; D uncertain. Trimming shortened V by 3 bases and J by 0 bases, and 11 bases separated the two germline ends. Germline values: CDR1 SGHKS, CDR2 YYEKEE (reference sequence). The CDR3 contains 15 residues. The CDR3, as DNA: TGTGCCAGCAGCTCGTACAGAGAGAGCACAGATACGCAGTATTTT. It codes for CASSSYRESTDTQYF.

This chain joins TRBV3-1 (or the pseudogene TRBV3-2) and TRBJ2-5; a weak D match, TRBD1 (6 bases). CDR3 length equals 14 residues. Germline V gives CDR1 LGHDT, CDR2 YNNKEL (reference sequence). V lost 2 bases, J lost 5 bases, and 12 bases lay in between. CDR3: CASSQRRQGETQYF. As DNA, the CDR3 is TGTGCCAGCAGCCAACGTCGGCAGGGGGAGACCCAGTACTTC.

This clone has a single count. The chain employs TRBV2 and TRBJ1-6; 7 bases align to TRBD1. Germline V gene lookup returns CDR1 SNHLY and CDR2 FYNNEI. Trimming removed 7 bases from V and 5 bases from J; junction bases left unmatched: 5. This CDR3 region has 14 residues. CDR3 sequence (DNA): TGTGCCAGCACCATCGGGACAGATAATTCACCCCTCCACTTT. It encodes CASTIGTDNSPLHF.

Worth noting for this clone: The same CDR3 is also encoded by other DNA sequences in this sample. The chain joins TRBV12-3 or TRBV12-4 to TRBJ2-7; TRBD1 might be the D (6 bases). The CDR3 is made up of 13 amino acids. The ends were cut back, 6 bases at V and 2 bases at J, with 11 bases in the middle. The CDR3 DNA sequence: TGTGCCAGCAGCCGAACAGGGCCCTACGAGCAGTACTTC. Its translation is CASSRTGPYEQYF.